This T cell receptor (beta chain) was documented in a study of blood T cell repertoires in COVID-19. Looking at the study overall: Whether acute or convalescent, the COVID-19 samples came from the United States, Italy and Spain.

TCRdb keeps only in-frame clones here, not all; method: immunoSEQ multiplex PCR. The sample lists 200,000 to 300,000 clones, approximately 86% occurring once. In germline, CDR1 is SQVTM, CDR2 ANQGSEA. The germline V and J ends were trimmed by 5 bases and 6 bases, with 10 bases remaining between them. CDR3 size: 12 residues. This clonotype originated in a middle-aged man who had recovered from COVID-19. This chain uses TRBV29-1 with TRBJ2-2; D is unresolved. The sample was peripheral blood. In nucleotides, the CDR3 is TGCAGCGTTTTTGACACTCCCGGGGAGCTGTTTTTT. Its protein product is CSVFDTPGELFF.